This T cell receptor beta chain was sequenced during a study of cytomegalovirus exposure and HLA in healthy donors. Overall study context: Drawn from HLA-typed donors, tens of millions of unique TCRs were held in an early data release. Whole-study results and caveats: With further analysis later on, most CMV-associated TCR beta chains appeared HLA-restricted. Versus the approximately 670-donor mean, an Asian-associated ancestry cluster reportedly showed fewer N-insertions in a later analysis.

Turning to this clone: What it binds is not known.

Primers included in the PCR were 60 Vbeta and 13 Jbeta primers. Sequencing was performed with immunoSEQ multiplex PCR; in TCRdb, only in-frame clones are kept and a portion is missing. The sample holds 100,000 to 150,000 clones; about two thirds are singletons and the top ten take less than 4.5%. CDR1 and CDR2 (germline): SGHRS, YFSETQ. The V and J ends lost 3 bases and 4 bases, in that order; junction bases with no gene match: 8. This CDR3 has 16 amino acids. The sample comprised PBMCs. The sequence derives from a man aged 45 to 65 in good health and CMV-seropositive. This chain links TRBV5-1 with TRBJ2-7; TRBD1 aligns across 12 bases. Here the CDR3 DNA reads TGCGCCAGCAGCTCTACCGGGACAGGGGGCAGTTACGAGCAGTACTTC. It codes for CASSSTGTGGSYEQYF.